These T cell receptor beta chains were read from a single sample in a study of blood T cell repertoires in COVID-19. Profiled with immunoSEQ multiplex PCR; TCRdb holds only in-frame clones, not every one. The sample includes more than 250,000 clones, about 80% of them seen just once. Sequences were obtained from peripheral blood. The receptors were sampled from a human donor in a cohort sampled during active COVID-19. Each CDR3 is given with its conserved first and last residue. D genes are given only for firm matches. Size is stated for part of the rows, as once, few or many counts, or as a class when the clone is expanded.

j_gene,v_gene,abundance,d_gene,CDR3nt,CDR3aa
TRBJ2-7,TRBV25-1,few,-,TGTGCCAGCAGTGGGCCGGGACTCATATCGGGGGAGCAGTACTTC,CASSGPGLISGEQYF
TRBJ2-3,TRBV5-1,-,TRBD2,TGCGCCAGCAGCCCGGGACTAGCGGGGGGGCCCCCAGATACGCAGTATTTT,CASSPGLAGGPPDTQYF
TRBJ1-1,TRBV10-1,-,-,TGCGCCAGCAGTGAACCCCTGGGGCTTGGAGCTTTCTTT,CASSEPLGLGAFF
TRBJ2-3,TRBV2,-,-,TGTGCCAGCAGTTCCAACAGGGCGTCAGATACGCAGTATTTT,CASSSNRASDTQYF
TRBJ1-2,TRBV10-2,-,-,TGCGCCAGCAGCTTGGCAGGGGCTCAATCCCGCCAGGGCTACACCTTC,CASSLAGAQSRQGYTF
TRBJ1-5,TRBV19,once,TRBD1,TGTGCCAGTAGTGCGTCGGGACAGAACAATCAGCCCCAGCATTTT,CASSASGQNNQPQHF
TRBJ1-6,TRBV19,-,-,TGTGCCAGCCGCGAGGCGGTAAATTCACCCCTCCACTTT,CASREAVNSPLHF
TRBJ2-7,TRBV2,-,TRBD2,TGTGCCAGCAGTGTAGCGGGACTAGCGGGGTACAAGCAGTACTTC,CASSVAGLAGYKQYF
TRBJ2-3,TRBV4-3,-,TRBD2,TGCGCCAGCAGCCAAACCCGGACTAGCGGGGGCCACACAGATACGCAGTATTTT,CASSQTRTSGGHTDTQYF
TRBJ2-3,TRBV6-5,-,TRBD1,TGTGCCAGCAGCCGGGGACAGGGAGTTATAAATACGCAGTATTTT,CASSRGQGVINTQYF
TRBJ1-4,TRBV2,few,-,TGTGCCAGCAGTAGAAGGGAGAGCGAAAAACTGTTTTTT,CASSRRESEKLFF
TRBJ2-7,TRBV28,-,-,TGTGCCAGCAGTAGAGGGGGCTACGAGCAGTACTTC,CASSRGGYEQYF
TRBJ2-7,TRBV6-5,few,TRBD1,TGTGCCAGCAGTTACGGACAGGGGTCCACCTACGAGCAGTACTTC,CASSYGQGSTYEQYF
TRBJ2-5,TRBV2,-,-,TGTGCCATAAAGAAGGGGGTAGAGACCCAGTACTTC,CAIKKGVETQYF
TRBJ1-1,TRBV19,-,-,TGTGCCAGTAGTATAGCACACAGGAACACTGAAGCTTTCTTT,CASSIAHRNTEAFF
TRBJ2-2,TRBV7-2,once,-,TGTGCCAGCAGCTTACATGGGACAATCAACACCGGGGAGCTGTTTTTT,CASSLHGTINTGELFF
TRBJ2-7,TRBV15,-,-,TGTGCCACCAGCCCGTCCAGGACCTACGAGCAGTACTTC,CATSPSRTYEQYF
TRBJ2-1,TRBV11-2,once,TRBD2,TGTGCCAGCAGCCTAACTAGCGGGGGGCACAATGAGCAGTTCTTC,CASSLTSGGHNEQFF
TRBJ2-3,TRBV6-5,-,-,TGTGCCAGCAGTCTCCCCACACATACGCAGTATTTT,CASSLPTHTQYF
TRBJ2-5,TRBV19,once,TRBD2,TGTGCCAGTAGCCGATCGGGGGGACTCGAGACCCAGTACTTC,CASSRSGGLETQYF
TRBJ1-2,TRBV5-6,-,TRBD1,TGTGCCAGCAGCACGGACAGGGGGCCTCATGGCTACACCTTC,CASSTDRGPHGYTF
TRBJ2-7,TRBV27,-,-,TGTGCCAGCAGTTTAACTCTAGCCTCACACGAGCAGTACTTC,CASSLTLASHEQYF
TRBJ2-7,TRBV11-2,-,-,TGTGCCAGCAGCTTACACCCTGGAGTCGCCTACGAGCAGTACTTC,CASSLHPGVAYEQYF
TRBJ1-1,TRBV10-1,-,-,TGCGCCAGCAGTGAGCGGGGCAGGGGGAACACTGAAGCTTTCTTT,CASSERGRGNTEAFF
TRBJ2-1,TRBV12-3/TRBV12-4,-,-,TGTGCCAGCAACCGGGCCGGGGGTGAGCAGTTCTTC,CASNRAGGEQFF
TRBJ2-1,TRBV7-3,-,TRBD2,TGTGCCAGCAGCGCTCCGGGACTAGCGGGATCCAATGAGCAGTTCTTC,CASSAPGLAGSNEQFF
TRBJ2-3,TRBV5-6,-,TRBD2,TGTGCCAGCAGCCTGCGTAGCGGGAGCGGTACAGATACGCAGTATTTT,CASSLRSGSGTDTQYF
TRBJ2-3,TRBV7-2,-,-,TGTGCCAGCAGCTTTCTTGGCCGAAGCACAGATACGCAGTATTTT,CASSFLGRSTDTQYF
TRBJ1-2,TRBV7-9,-,-,TGTGCCAGCAGCTTAGGCAGCTATGGCTACACCTTC,CASSLGSYGYTF
TRBJ1-1,TRBV11-3,-,-,TGTGCCAGCAGCTTAGAAGCTGAGGCTGAAGCTTTCTTT,CASSLEAEAEAFF
TRBJ1-6,TRBV7-2,-,-,TGTGCCAGCAGCCCCGGAGGAGGTAATTCACCCTTCCACTTT,CASSPGGGNSPFHF
TRBJ2-7,TRBV6-5,-,TRBD1,TGTGCCACCGACGACAGGGGAGGAGAGCAGTACTTC,CATDDRGGEQYF
TRBJ1-4,TRBV6-8,-,-,TGTGCCACGCTCCAGTTCCATGAAAAACTGTTTTTT,CATLQFHEKLFF
TRBJ2-3,TRBV9,-,-,TGTGCCAGCAGCGTAGAAGGGGGGGGCACAGATACGCAGTATTTT,CASSVEGGGTDTQYF
TRBJ2-1,TRBV19,-,TRBD2,TGTGCCAGCAGGCCCGGGAGGCCCGGCGATGAGCAGTTCTTC,CASRPGRPGDEQFF
TRBJ2-1,TRBV3-1/TRBV3-2,-,TRBD2,TGTGCCAGCAGCCAAGATCGTGGTAGCGGGGGCCCCTTCCTCTACAATGAGCAGTTCTTC,CASSQDRGSGGPFLYNEQFF
TRBJ2-1,TRBV7-3,few,TRBD1,TGTGCCAGCAGCCGGACAGGGGGAAACAATGAGCAGTTCTTC,CASSRTGGNNEQFF
TRBJ1-1,TRBV25-1,-,-,TGTGCCAGCAGCGACCCGGCAGGCGTGAACACTGAAGCTTTCTTT,CASSDPAGVNTEAFF
TRBJ2-1,TRBV7-3,few,TRBD1,TGTGCCAGCAGCATCGGACAGGGGGCTGATGAGCAGTTCTTC,CASSIGQGADEQFF
TRBJ1-3,TRBV15,-,TRBD1,TGTGCCACCAGCAGAGTCGGGACAGGGGGAAACACCATATATTTT,CATSRVGTGGNTIYF
TRBJ1-2,TRBV2,-,-,TGTGCCAGCAGCGAGCAGGGGTACAGCTATGGCTACACCTTC,CASSEQGYSYGYTF
TRBJ1-3,TRBV5-1,once,TRBD1,TGCGCCAGCAGCTTGGGACAGGGCAGATCTGGAAACACCATATATTTT,CASSLGQGRSGNTIYF
TRBJ2-7,TRBV7-8,-,-,TGTGCCAGCAGCTTCGGAGGGGGCGCGGGGGAGCAGTACTTC,CASSFGGGAGEQYF
TRBJ2-1,TRBV6-5,-,TRBD2,TGTGCCAGCAGTCTTGATCGGGGGGTCTACAATGAGCAGTTCTTC,CASSLDRGVYNEQFF